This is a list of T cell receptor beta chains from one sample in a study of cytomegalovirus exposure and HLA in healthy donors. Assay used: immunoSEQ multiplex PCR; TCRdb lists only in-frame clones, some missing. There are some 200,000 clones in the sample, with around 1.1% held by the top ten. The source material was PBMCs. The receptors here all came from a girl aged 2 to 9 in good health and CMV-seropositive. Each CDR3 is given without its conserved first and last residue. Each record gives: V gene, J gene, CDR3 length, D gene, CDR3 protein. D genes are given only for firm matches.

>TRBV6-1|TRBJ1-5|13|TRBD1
ASRGVGRGNQPQH
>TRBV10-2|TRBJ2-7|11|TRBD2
ASRTSGRYEQY
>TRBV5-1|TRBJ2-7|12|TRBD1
ASSRGQNSYEQY
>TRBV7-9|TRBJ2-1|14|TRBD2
ASSSRTSGRVNEQF
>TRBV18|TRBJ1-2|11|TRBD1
ASSGQDEYGYT
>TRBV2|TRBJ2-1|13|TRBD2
ASTKSGSLYNEQF
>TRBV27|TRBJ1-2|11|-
ASSNSGAYGYT
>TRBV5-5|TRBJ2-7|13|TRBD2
ASSPPPGLRDEQY
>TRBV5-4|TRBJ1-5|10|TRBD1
ASGTGDQPQH
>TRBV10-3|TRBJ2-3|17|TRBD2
AISENPSGRAGGTDTQY
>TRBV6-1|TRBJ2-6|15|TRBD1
ASSDGTGMSGANVLT
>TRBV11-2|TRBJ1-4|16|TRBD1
ASSLGTRTGGESEKLF
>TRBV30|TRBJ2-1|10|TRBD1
AWSRTGHEQF
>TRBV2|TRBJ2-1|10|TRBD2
ASSGGGNEQF
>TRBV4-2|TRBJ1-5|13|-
ASSRTHSSDQPQH
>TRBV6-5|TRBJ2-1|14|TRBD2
ASSSAGGGSYNEQF
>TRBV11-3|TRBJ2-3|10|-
ASSSSSDTQY
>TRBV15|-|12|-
ATSRDGEFFEQY
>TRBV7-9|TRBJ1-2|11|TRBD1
ASSQDRNYGYT
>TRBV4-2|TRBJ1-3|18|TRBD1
ASSQVVDRVGTGSGNTIY
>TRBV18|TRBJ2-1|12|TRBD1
ASSQWDRTNEQF
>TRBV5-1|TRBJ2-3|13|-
ASSLSLRGTDTQY
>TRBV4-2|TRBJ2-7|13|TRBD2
ASSQATSGIHEQY
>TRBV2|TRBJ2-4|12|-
ASRETVAKNIQY
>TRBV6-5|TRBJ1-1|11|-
ASSYGQHTEAF
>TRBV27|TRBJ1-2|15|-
ASSLKSSGEARYGYT
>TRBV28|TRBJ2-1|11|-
ASSETGDNEQF
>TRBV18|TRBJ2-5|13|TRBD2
ASSPKREPTETQY